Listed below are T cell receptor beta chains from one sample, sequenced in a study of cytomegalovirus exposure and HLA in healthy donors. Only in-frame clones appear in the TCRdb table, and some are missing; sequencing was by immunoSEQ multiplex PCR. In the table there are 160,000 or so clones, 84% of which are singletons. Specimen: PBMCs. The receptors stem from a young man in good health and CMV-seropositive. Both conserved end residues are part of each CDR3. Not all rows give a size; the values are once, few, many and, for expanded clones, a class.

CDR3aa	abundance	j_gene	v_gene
CASSKESGGITDTQYF	.	TRBJ2-3	TRBV28
CASGLTGSGYGYTF	.	TRBJ1-2	TRBV12-5
CASSEAGIAAFF	.	TRBJ1-1	TRBV2
CASSLDNHNYGYTF	.	TRBJ1-2	TRBV7-9
CASSGLSRVTDLAGVEQYF	.	TRBJ2-7	TRBV5-5
CASSSLNSGSGAFF	.	TRBJ1-1	TRBV5-1
CASSPLSETQYF	.	TRBJ2-5	TRBV28
CASRTDTNYEQYF	few	TRBJ2-7	TRBV2
CASRDRGGSEQYF	.	TRBJ2-7	TRBV19
CASSSRGTFYGYTF	once	TRBJ1-2	TRBV9
CASSPDRGGPVTEAFF	.	TRBJ1-1	TRBV5-4
CAWTPGRNYGYTF	.	TRBJ1-2	TRBV30
CASSPRTSGSYEQYF	.	TRBJ2-7	TRBV7-9
CASSLEGGQPQHF	.	TRBJ1-5	TRBV27
CASSAGQGYEKLFF	.	TRBJ1-4	TRBV2
CASSEGSGSNYGYTF	once	TRBJ1-2	TRBV25-1
CASSSPRAHQPQHF	.	TRBJ1-5	TRBV28
CASSSGPGVQETQYF	.	TRBJ2-5	TRBV6-5
CASSFGLAGADTQYF	.	TRBJ2-3	TRBV27
CASSEQGSNQPQHF	few	TRBJ1-5	TRBV2
CASSWQGHEQFF	.	TRBJ2-1	TRBV7-2
CASKADLGRETQYF	.	TRBJ2-5	TRBV2
CASSAVGSTEAFF	.	TRBJ1-1	TRBV2
CAWRPTTGRKGYGYTF	once	TRBJ1-2	TRBV30
CAWSPRQGAWGQSYEQYF	.	TRBJ2-7	TRBV30
CASSRGTGGNEQFF	.	TRBJ2-1	TRBV27
CASSERAGGLLGEQYF	.	TRBJ2-7	TRBV6-1
CASGGQVQETQYF	.	TRBJ2-5	TRBV2
CASRVAATSSYEQYF	.	TRBJ2-7	TRBV5-1
CASRQDRVTEAFF	.	TRBJ1-1	TRBV5-1
CAAEQGARVNTIYF	.	TRBJ1-3	TRBV30
CASSYRGPEEQYF	.	TRBJ2-7	TRBV4-3
CASSLVAGGQYEQYF	once	TRBJ2-7	TRBV5-6
CASSLVQGAGRQYF	.	TRBJ2-7	TRBV5-6
CAISESLGTGGHEQYF	.	TRBJ2-7	TRBV10-3
CASSQVLRGTSEAFF	.	TRBJ1-1	TRBV4-3
CASSLVTENEQFF	.	TRBJ2-1	TRBV7-3
CASSSGLAGASSYNEQFF	once	TRBJ2-1	TRBV7-7
CASAGGPLLGELFF	.	TRBJ2-2	TRBV6-5
CASSLHGAGGATDTQYF	.	TRBJ2-3	TRBV7-2
CASSPRLGHNEQFF	.	TRBJ2-1	TRBV14
CAAAGGETQYF	.	TRBJ2-5	TRBV30
CASSPGGSATYEQYF	.	TRBJ2-7	TRBV7-2
CAWGRLAGRHTQYF	few	TRBJ2-3	TRBV30
CASSDPTGGLRNNEQFF	.	TRBJ2-1	TRBV9
CASSFSPGNTEAFF	.	TRBJ1-1	TRBV7-2
CAWSWTATDTQYF	.	TRBJ2-3	TRBV30
CASSEDRVDTEKLFF	.	TRBJ1-4	TRBV2
CASRDRTGTEAFF	.	TRBJ1-1	TRBV2
CASSRIAGIGNTGELFF	.	TRBJ2-2	TRBV5-1
CASRRDPSSGELFF	.	TRBJ2-2	TRBV6-5
CASSQESAGSVGNEQYF	.	TRBJ2-7	TRBV4-1